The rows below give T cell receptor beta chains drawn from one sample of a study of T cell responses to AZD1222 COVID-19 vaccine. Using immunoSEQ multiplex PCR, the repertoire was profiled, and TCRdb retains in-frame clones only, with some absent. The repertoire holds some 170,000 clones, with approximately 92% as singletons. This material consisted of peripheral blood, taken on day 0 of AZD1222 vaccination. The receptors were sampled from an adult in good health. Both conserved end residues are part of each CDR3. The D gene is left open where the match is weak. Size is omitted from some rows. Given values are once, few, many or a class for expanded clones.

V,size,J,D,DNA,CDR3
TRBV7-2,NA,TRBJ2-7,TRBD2,TGTGCCAGCAGCCCCGAGGGACTAGCGGATTCCTACGAGCAGTACTTC,CASSPEGLADSYEQYF
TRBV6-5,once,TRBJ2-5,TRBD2,TGTGCCAGCAGTTACGGGGGGGGGAATACTTGGAAGACCCAGTACTTC,CASSYGGGNTWKTQYF
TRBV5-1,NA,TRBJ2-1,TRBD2,TGCGCCAGCAGCGCAGATAGCGGGAGGTTTACGGCTGAGCAGTTCTTC,CASSADSGRFTAEQFF
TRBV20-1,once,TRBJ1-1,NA,TGCAGTGCTAGTTCTGGGGGGACTGAAGCTTTCTTT,CSASSGGTEAFF
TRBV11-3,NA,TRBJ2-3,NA,TGTGCCAGCAGCTTAGTGCGGGCGGGCAGCACAGATACGCAGTATTTT,CASSLVRAGSTDTQYF
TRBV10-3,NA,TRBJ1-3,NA,TGTGCCATCAGTCCAGACAGCCACTCTGGAAACACCATATATTTT,CAISPDSHSGNTIYF
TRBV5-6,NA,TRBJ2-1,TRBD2,TGTGCCAGCAGCGCACTAGCGAACTCCTACAATGAGCAGTTCTTC,CASSALANSYNEQFF
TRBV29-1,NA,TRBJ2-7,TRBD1,TGCAGCTTCACAGGGGGGCAACACTCCTCCTACGAGCAGTACTTC,CSFTGGQHSSYEQYF
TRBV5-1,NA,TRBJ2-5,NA,TGCGCCAGCAGCTTGGGAAGCGGGCCCGCTCAAGAGACCCAGTACTTC,CASSLGSGPAQETQYF
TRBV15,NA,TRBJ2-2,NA,TGTGCCACCAGCAGGGAGGGAATGATCGGGGAGCTGTTTTTT,CATSREGMIGELFF
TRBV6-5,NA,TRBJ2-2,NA,TGTGCCTGTGGGGGCAGGGTTCGTGGGGAGCTGTTTTTT,CACGGRVRGELFF
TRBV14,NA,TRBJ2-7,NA,TGTGCCAGCAGCCACCTTGCCTACGAGCAGTACTTC,CASSHLAYEQYF
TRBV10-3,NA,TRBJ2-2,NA,TGTGCCATCAGATGGGGAGACACCGGGGAGCTGTTTTTT,CAIRWGDTGELFF
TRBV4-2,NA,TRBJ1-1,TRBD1,TGTGCCAGCAGCCACCTACAGGGGGCGAACACTGAAGCTTTCTTT,CASSHLQGANTEAFF
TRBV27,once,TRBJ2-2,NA,TGTGCCAGCAGTTCGCGGACCTACACCGGGGAGCTGTTTTTT,CASSSRTYTGELFF
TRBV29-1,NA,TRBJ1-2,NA,TGCAGCGTTGAGAGGGGCGGCTATGGCTACACCTTC,CSVERGGYGYTF
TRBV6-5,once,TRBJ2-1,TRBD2,TGTGCCAGCAGTTTACTAGCGGGAGGGACGAATGAGCAGTTCTTC,CASSLLAGGTNEQFF
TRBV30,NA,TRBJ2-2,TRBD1,TGTGCCTGGAGTGGCAGGGGGCGTGGGACCGGGGAGCTGTTTTTT,CAWSGRGRGTGELFF
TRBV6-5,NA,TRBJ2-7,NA,TGTGCCAGCAGCGGGACATCAGGGAAGCAGTACTTC,CASSGTSGKQYF
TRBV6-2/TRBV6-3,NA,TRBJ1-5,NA,TGTGCCAGCAGTTCGTCTGGTCAGCCCCAGCATTTT,CASSSSGQPQHF
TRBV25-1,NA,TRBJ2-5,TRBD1,TGTGCCAGCAGTCCCGTCGACAGGGTTCGGGAGACCCAGTACTTC,CASSPVDRVRETQYF
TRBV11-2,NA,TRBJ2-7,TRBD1,TGTGCCAGCAGCTGGGGGACAGGCTACGAGCAGTACTTC,CASSWGTGYEQYF
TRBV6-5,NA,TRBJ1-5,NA,TGTGCCAGCAGTTACTCCATAGATCAGCCCCAGCATTTT,CASSYSIDQPQHF
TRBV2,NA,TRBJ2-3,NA,TGTGCCAGCAGAATGTCTAGCACAGATACGCAGTATTTT,CASRMSSTDTQYF
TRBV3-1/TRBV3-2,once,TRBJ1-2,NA,TGTGCCAGCAGCCATGCCGGGGAAGGCAGGGGCACCTTC,CASSHAGEGRGTF
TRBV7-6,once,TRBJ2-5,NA,TGTGCCAGCAGCCACCAAGAGACCCAGTACTTC,CASSHQETQYF
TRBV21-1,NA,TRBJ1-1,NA,TGTGCCAGCAGCAAAAAAGGGGGACGGTTAAGAGGCGAAGCTTTCTTT,CASSKKGGRLRGEAFF
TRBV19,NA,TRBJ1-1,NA,TGTGCCAGTAGTATAACTCAGGGAAAGGGAGCTTTCTTT,CASSITQGKGAFF
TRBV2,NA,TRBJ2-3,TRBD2,TGTGCCAGCAGTCCCGGGACTAGGGACACAGATACGCAGTATTTT,CASSPGTRDTDTQYF
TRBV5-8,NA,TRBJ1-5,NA,TGTGCCAGCAGCTTGAACTCGGGTTATAGCAATCAGCCCCAGCATTTT,CASSLNSGYSNQPQHF
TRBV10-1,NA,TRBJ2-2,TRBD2,TGCGCCAGCAGTGAGATTCGGACTAGCGGGAGGAAGAACACCGGGGAGCTGTTTTTT,CASSEIRTSGRKNTGELFF
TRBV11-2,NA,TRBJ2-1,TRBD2,TGTGCCAGCAGCTTATTGAGTGCGGGAGCCCATGAGCAGTTCTTC,CASSLLSAGAHEQFF
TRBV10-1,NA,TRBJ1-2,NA,TGCGCCAGCAGTGAGTCGGGGAATTTGAATGGCTACACCTTC,CASSESGNLNGYTF
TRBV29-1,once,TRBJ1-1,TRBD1,TGCAGCGTTGGGACAGGTTCTAACACTGAAGCTTTCTTT,CSVGTGSNTEAFF
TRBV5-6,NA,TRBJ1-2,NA,TGTGCCAGCAGCGACGCGCCGGGGGGCGGTTCCTATGGCTACACCTTC,CASSDAPGGGSYGYTF
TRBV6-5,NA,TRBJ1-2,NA,TGTGCCAGCGAAGCTTTCAGAGCTAACTATGGCTACACCTTC,CASEAFRANYGYTF
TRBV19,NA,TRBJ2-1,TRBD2,TGTGCCAGTAGTCGCCCTGGGACTAGCGCGAATGAGCAGTTCTTC,CASSRPGTSANEQFF
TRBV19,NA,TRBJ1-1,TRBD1,TGTGCCAGTAGTTTTCGACAGGGAGGCTTGGAAGCTTTCTTT,CASSFRQGGLEAFF
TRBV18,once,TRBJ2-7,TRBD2,TGTGCCAGCTCACCCATAGCGGGAGTTCACGAGCAGTACTTC,CASSPIAGVHEQYF